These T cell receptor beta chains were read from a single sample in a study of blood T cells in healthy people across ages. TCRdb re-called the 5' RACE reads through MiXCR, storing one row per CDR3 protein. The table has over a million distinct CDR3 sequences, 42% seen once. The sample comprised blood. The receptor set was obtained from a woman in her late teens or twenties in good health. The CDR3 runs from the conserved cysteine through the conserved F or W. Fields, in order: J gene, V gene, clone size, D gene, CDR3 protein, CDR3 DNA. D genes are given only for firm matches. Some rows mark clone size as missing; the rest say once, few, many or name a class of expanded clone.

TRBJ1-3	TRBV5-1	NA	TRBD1	CASSVTGDRGNTIYF	TGCGCCAGCAGCGTGACAGGGGATCGTGGAAACACCATATATTTT
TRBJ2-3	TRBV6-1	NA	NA	CASNEGVADTQYF	TGTGCCAGCAACGAAGGTGTAGCAGATACGCAGTATTTT
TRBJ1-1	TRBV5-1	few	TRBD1	CASSSQGARDTEAFF	TGCGCCAGCAGCTCTCAGGGGGCGCGGGACACTGAAGCTTTCTTT
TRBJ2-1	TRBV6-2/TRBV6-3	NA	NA	CASSWANNEQFF	TGTGCCAGCAGCTGGGCCAACAATGAGCAGTTCTTC
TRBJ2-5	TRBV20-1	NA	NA	CSASLTQETQYF	TGCAGTGCTAGTCTCACGCAAGAGACCCAGTACTTC
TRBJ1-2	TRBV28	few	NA	CASSVNTYGYTF	TGTGCCAGCAGTGTTAACACGTATGGCTACACCTTC
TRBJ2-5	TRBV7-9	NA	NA	CASSLAVGAPSKYF	TGTGCCAGCAGCTTAGCAGTAGGGGCCCCCTCTAAGTACTTC
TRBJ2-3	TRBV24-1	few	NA	CATSAPDSGTQYF	TGTGCCACCAGTGCCCCGGACTCTGGTACGCAGTATTTT
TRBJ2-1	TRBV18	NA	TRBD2	CASSPLTSGSDEQFF	TGTGCCAGCTCACCACTGACTAGCGGGAGCGATGAGCAGTTCTTC
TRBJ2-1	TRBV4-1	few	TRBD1	CASSRRTGGINEQFF	TGCGCCAGCAGCCGCAGGACAGGGGGAATAAATGAGCAGTTCTTC
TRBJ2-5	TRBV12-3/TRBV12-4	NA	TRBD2	CASSPEGGGPQETQYF	TGTGCCAGCAGTCCCGAGGGCGGGGGTCCCCAAGAGACCCAGTACTTC
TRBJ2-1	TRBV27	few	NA	CASSLWSGEYQETQFF	TGTGCCAGCAGTTTATGGTCAGGGGAGTACCAAGAGACCCAGTTCTTC
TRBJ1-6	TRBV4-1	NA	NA	CASSPGHNSPLHF	TGCGCCAGCAGCCCGGGACATAATTCACCCCTCCACTTT
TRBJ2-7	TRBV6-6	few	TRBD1	CASRSDRAYRDEQYF	TGTGCCAGCAGAAGCGACAGGGCGTATAGAGACGAGCAGTACTTC
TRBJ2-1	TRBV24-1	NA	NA	CATSDSRSGPAEQFF	TGTGCCACCAGTGATTCCCGATCCGGACCTGCGGAGCAGTTCTTC
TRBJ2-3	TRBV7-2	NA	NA	CASSFRVIPSTDTQYF	TGTGCCAGCAGCTTTAGGGTTATCCCTAGCACAGATACGCAGTATTTT
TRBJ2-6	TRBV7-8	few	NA	CASSSGPGSGANVLTF	TGTGCCAGCAGCTCTGGCCCAGGCTCTGGGGCCAACGTCCTGACTTTC
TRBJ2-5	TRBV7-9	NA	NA	CASSLRSGVSLGETQYF	TGTGCCAGCAGCTTAAGATCGGGGGTCTCTTTGGGAGAGACCCAGTACTTC
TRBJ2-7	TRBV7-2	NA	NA	CASASQVGDLYEQYF	TGTGCCAGCGCCAGCCAAGTAGGTGACCTTTACGAGCAGTACTTC
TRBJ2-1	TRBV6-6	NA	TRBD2	CASAGTSGRTVRNEQFF	TGTGCCAGCGCCGGGACTAGCGGGAGGACGGTACGGAATGAGCAGTTCTTC
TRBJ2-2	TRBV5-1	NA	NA	CASSKGTWSTTGELFF	TGCGCCAGCAGCAAAGGGACCTGGTCAACCACCGGGGAGCTGTTTTTT
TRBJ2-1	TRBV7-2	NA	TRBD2	CASSLGPSGRGTYNEQFF	TGTGCCAGCAGCTTAGGGCCTAGCGGGAGGGGGACCTACAATGAGCAGTTCTTC
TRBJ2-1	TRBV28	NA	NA	CASSLRGRGTIDEQFF	TGTGCCAGCAGCTTGAGGGGCCGTGGGACAATCGATGAGCAGTTCTTC
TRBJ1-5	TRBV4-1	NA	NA	CASSPRSLAGVEPQHF	TGCGCCAGCAGCCCTCGTAGTCTAGCGGGAGTGGAGCCCCAGCATTTT
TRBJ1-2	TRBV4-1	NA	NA	CASSHEETGSFGYGYTF	TGCGCCAGCAGCCATGAGGAAACAGGTAGCTTTGGCTATGGCTACACCTTC
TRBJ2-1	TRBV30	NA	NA	CAWSYDSHNEQFF	TGTGCCTGGAGTTATGACTCTCACAATGAGCAGTTCTTC
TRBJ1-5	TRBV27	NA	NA	CASGPVDSNQPQHF	TGTGCCAGCGGGCCTGTGGATAGCAATCAGCCCCAGCATTTT
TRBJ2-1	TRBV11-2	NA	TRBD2	CASGLGTTQNNEQFF	TGTGCCAGCGGACTCGGGACTACTCAAAACAATGAGCAGTTCTTC
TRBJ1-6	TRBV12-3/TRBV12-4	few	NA	CASSTHPYNSPLHF	TGTGCCAGCAGCACCCACCCGTATAATTCACCCCTCCACTTT
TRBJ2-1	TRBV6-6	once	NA	CAGTTAAGTYNEQFF	TGTGCCGGCACTACGGCGGCAGGGACATACAATGAGCAGTTCTTC
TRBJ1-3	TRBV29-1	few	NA	CSVGTGNTIYF	TGCAGCGTAGGGACCGGGAACACCATATATTTT
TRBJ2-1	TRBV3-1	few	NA	CASRAGGWIGYNEQFF	TGTGCCAGCAGAGCCGGCGGGTGGATAGGTTACAATGAGCAGTTCTTC
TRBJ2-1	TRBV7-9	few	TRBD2	CASSFNSLAANNEQFF	TGTGCCAGCAGCTTTAATTCACTAGCGGCGAACAATGAGCAGTTCTTC
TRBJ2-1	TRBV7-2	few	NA	CASSAYDWSDEQFF	TGTGCCAGCAGCGCGTACGACTGGTCGGATGAGCAGTTCTTC
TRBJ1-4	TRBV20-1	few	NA	CSARMQGAGRSEKLFF	TGCAGTGCTAGAATGCAGGGAGCAGGGAGGAGTGAAAAACTGTTTTTT
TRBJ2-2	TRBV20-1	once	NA	CSAYNKVGTHYGELFF	TGCAGTGCTTACAACAAGGTCGGGACTCATTACGGGGAGCTGTTTTTT
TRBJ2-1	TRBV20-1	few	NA	CSARDLAGVYNEQFF	TGCAGTGCTAGAGACCTGGCGGGTGTCTACAATGAGCAGTTCTTC
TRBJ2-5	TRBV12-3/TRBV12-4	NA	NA	CASSLHVAETQYF	TGTGCCAGCAGTCTTCATGTAGCGGAGACCCAGTACTTC
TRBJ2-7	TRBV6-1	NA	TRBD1	CASSHTGTAAYEQYF	TGTGCCAGCAGTCATACCGGGACAGCGGCCTACGAGCAGTACTTC
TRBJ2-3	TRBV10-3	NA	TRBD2	CAISPSGSTDTQYF	TGTGCCATCTCCCCTAGCGGGAGCACAGATACGCAGTATTTT
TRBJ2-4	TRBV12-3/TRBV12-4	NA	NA	CASSLEWTATGKNIQYF	TGTGCCAGCAGTTTAGAGTGGACAGCAACGGGCAAAAACATTCAGTACTTC
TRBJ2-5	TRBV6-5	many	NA	CATGGLQETQYF	TGTGCCACTGGGGGTCTCCAAGAGACCCAGTACTTC
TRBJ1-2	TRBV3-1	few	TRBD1	CASSLYPGTENYGYTF	TGTGCCAGCAGCCTGTACCCGGGGACAGAAAACTATGGCTACACCTTC
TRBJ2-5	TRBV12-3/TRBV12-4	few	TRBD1	CASSRASQGVETQYF	TGTGCCAGCAGTAGGGCCTCCCAGGGGGTTGAGACCCAGTACTTC
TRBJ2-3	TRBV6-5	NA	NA	CASSLQRADTQYF	TGTGCCAGCAGCCTCCAACGGGCGGATACGCAGTATTTT
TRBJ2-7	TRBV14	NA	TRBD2	CASSRFRPGLHHYEQYF	TGTGCCAGCAGCCGATTCCGACCGGGACTACACCACTACGAGCAGTACTTC
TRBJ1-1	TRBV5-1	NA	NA	CASSRPLGGGEAFF	TGCGCCAGCAGCCGACCCTTGGGCGGGGGTGAAGCTTTCTTT
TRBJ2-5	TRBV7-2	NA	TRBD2	CASRQSGSGGEQYF	TGTGCCAGCAGACAAAGCGGGAGCGGAGGTGAGCAGTACTTC
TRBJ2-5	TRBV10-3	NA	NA	CAISPGDTRSNERYF	TGTGCCATCAGTCCAGGGGACACTCGATCCAATGAGCGGTACTTC
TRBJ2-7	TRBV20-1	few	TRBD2	CSARSGLAVNEQYF	TGCAGTGCTAGATCCGGACTAGCGGTTAACGAGCAGTACTTC
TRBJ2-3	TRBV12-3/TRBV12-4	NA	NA	CASSNSTDTQYF	TGTGCCAGCAGTAATAGCACAGATACGCAGTATTTT
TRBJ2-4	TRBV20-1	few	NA	CSASSSGSVAKNIQYF	TGCAGTGCTAGTTCCTCAGGGTCGGTCGCCAAAAACATTCAGTACTTC
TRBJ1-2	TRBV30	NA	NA	CAWSGWGENGYTF	TGTGCCTGGAGTGGTTGGGGGGAAAATGGCTACACCTTC